These T cell receptor beta chains were read from a single sample in a study of T cells of healthy individuals. TCRdb re-called the 5' RACE reads with MiXCR, one entry per CDR3 protein. The repertoire holds some 82,000 distinct CDR3 sequences, around 5.1% seen once, with about 7.5% in the top ten. The source of these receptors is a female donor in good health. The CDR3 runs from the conserved cysteine through the conserved F or W. A D gene is named only where the DNA matches it firmly. Where a row states a size, it is once, few, many or the class of an expanded clone; other rows omit it.

j_call: TRBJ2-2
d_call: TRBD2
clone_size: many
v_call: TRBV12-3/TRBV12-4
cdr3_nt: TGTGCCAGCAGTAGCCAGGGACTAGCGGGGACGAACACCGGGGAGCTGTTTTTT
cdr3_aa: CASSSQGLAGTNTGELFF

j_call: TRBJ1-5
d_call: .
clone_size: few
v_call: TRBV7-9
cdr3_nt: TGTGCCAGCAGCCACTATACAGGGCCCCACAATCAGCCCCAGCATTTT
cdr3_aa: CASSHYTGPHNQPQHF

j_call: TRBJ2-7
d_call: .
clone_size: many
v_call: TRBV4-3
cdr3_nt: TGCGCCAGCAGCCTTTCCTCGGGGAGTTTCCCCTACGAGCAGTACTTC
cdr3_aa: CASSLSSGSFPYEQYF

j_call: TRBJ1-5
d_call: .
clone_size: few
v_call: TRBV4-3
cdr3_nt: TGCGCCAGCAGCCCTGGACTTAGCAATCAGCCCCAGCATTTT
cdr3_aa: CASSPGLSNQPQHF

j_call: TRBJ1-5
d_call: .
clone_size: many
v_call: TRBV9
cdr3_nt: TGTGCCAGCAGCGTAGGGAACAGCAATCAGCCCCAGCATTTT
cdr3_aa: CASSVGNSNQPQHF

j_call: TRBJ2-1
d_call: .
clone_size: many
v_call: TRBV5-1
cdr3_nt: TGCGCCAGCAGCTTAGCCAATGAGCAGTTCTTC
cdr3_aa: CASSLANEQFF

j_call: TRBJ2-7
d_call: .
clone_size: .
v_call: TRBV6-5
cdr3_nt: TGTGCCAGCAGTTACCGTTACCAGCTGTCCTACGAGCAGTACTTC
cdr3_aa: CASSYRYQLSYEQYF

j_call: TRBJ1-2
d_call: TRBD1
clone_size: few
v_call: TRBV7-3
cdr3_nt: TGTGCCAGCAGCCTAGACGGACAGGGGAACCTATATGGCTACACCTTC
cdr3_aa: CASSLDGQGNLYGYTF

j_call: TRBJ2-1
d_call: .
clone_size: many
v_call: TRBV12-3/TRBV12-4
cdr3_nt: TGTGCCAGCAGTTTAGCGCGGGTCGTCGGGCAGTTCTTC
cdr3_aa: CASSLARVVGQFF

j_call: TRBJ2-1
d_call: .
clone_size: many
v_call: TRBV6-5
cdr3_nt: TGTGCCAGCACGAAGGGGTACGAGCAGTTCTTC
cdr3_aa: CASTKGYEQFF

j_call: TRBJ2-2
d_call: TRBD2
clone_size: many
v_call: TRBV2
cdr3_nt: TGTGCCAGCAGTACTCTAGCGGTCACCGGGGAGCTGTTTTTT
cdr3_aa: CASSTLAVTGELFF

j_call: TRBJ1-6
d_call: .
clone_size: .
v_call: TRBV7-2
cdr3_nt: TGTGCCAGCAGCTTAGCAAATTCACCCCTCCACTTT
cdr3_aa: CASSLANSPLHF

j_call: TRBJ2-5
d_call: TRBD2
clone_size: many
v_call: TRBV20-1
cdr3_nt: TGCAGTGCTAGAGAGGGGGATAGCGGGAGGGCCAGGGAGACCCAGTACTTC
cdr3_aa: CSAREGDSGRARETQYF

j_call: TRBJ2-7
d_call: TRBD1
clone_size: few
v_call: TRBV7-2
cdr3_nt: TGTGCCAGCAGCTCCTCAGGGGGCTACGAGCAGTACTTC
cdr3_aa: CASSSSGGYEQYF

j_call: TRBJ1-2
d_call: .
clone_size: .
v_call: TRBV6-6
cdr3_nt: TGTGCCAGCACCCCGGGCCCAAACTATGGCTACACCTTC
cdr3_aa: CASTPGPNYGYTF

j_call: TRBJ2-4
d_call: .
clone_size: many
v_call: TRBV19
cdr3_nt: TGTGCCAGTAGCATGATGGGGGGCATAGCGGACATTCAGTACTTC
cdr3_aa: CASSMMGGIADIQYF

j_call: TRBJ2-1
d_call: TRBD2
clone_size: many
v_call: TRBV29-1
cdr3_nt: TGCAGCGTTGGGCGGGAGTGGGGGCAGTTCTTC
cdr3_aa: CSVGREWGQFF

j_call: TRBJ2-3
d_call: TRBD2
clone_size: many
v_call: TRBV29-1
cdr3_nt: TGCAGCTTTTGGACTAGCGATAACACAGATACGCAGTATTTT
cdr3_aa: CSFWTSDNTDTQYF

j_call: TRBJ2-6
d_call: .
clone_size: many
v_call: TRBV28
cdr3_nt: TGTGCCAGCGGTAGGGGGTCTGGGGCCAACGTCCTGACTTTC
cdr3_aa: CASGRGSGANVLTF

j_call: TRBJ2-6
d_call: .
clone_size: .
v_call: TRBV29-1
cdr3_nt: TGCAGCGCAGAACTACCCCTTCAGGGCCACTTCTCCTCTGGGGCCAACGTCCTGACTTTC
cdr3_aa: CSAELPLQGHFSSGANVLTF

j_call: TRBJ2-3
d_call: TRBD2
clone_size: few
v_call: TRBV7-2
cdr3_nt: TGTGCCAGCAGCTACCCCGGACTAGCGGGGCTAGCAGATACGCAGTATTTT
cdr3_aa: CASSYPGLAGLADTQYF

j_call: TRBJ2-7
d_call: TRBD2
clone_size: few
v_call: TRBV14
cdr3_nt: TGTGCCAGCAGCCAAGAGGTCGGGAGGGCCATGAGAGAGCAGTACTTC
cdr3_aa: CASSQEVGRAMREQYF

j_call: TRBJ1-1
d_call: .
clone_size: many
v_call: TRBV5-1
cdr3_nt: TGCGCCAGCAGCTTGGCTGGCGGGCGTGAAGCTTTCTTT
cdr3_aa: CASSLAGGREAFF

j_call: TRBJ2-7
d_call: TRBD2
clone_size: many
v_call: TRBV7-9
cdr3_nt: TGTGCCAGCAGCCTTAGCGGGAGTATGTACTTC
cdr3_aa: CASSLSGSMYF

j_call: TRBJ2-2
d_call: .
clone_size: .
v_call: TRBV25-1
cdr3_nt: TGTGCCAGCAGTGAAGGGCTGGGACACCCCGGTAGTCTGGCCGGGGAGCTGTTTTTT
cdr3_aa: CASSEGLGHPGSLAGELFF

j_call: TRBJ2-3
d_call: .
clone_size: many
v_call: TRBV4-3
cdr3_nt: TGCGCCAGCAGCCAAGGGGACCTGTCTACGCAGTATTTT
cdr3_aa: CASSQGDLSTQYF

j_call: TRBJ2-4
d_call: .
clone_size: .
v_call: TRBV3-1
cdr3_nt: TGTGCCAGCAGCCCATTCAACCTAGCCAAAAACATTCAGTACTTC
cdr3_aa: CASSPFNLAKNIQYF

j_call: TRBJ2-5
d_call: .
clone_size: many
v_call: TRBV20-1
cdr3_nt: TGCAGTGCGGGTATAGCGGAAAGGGGGGTAGAGACCCAGTACTTC
cdr3_aa: CSAGIAERGVETQYF

j_call: TRBJ2-6
d_call: .
clone_size: many
v_call: TRBV4-2
cdr3_nt: TGTGCCAGCAGCCTCGGTAGTGGCGGCAGTGGTGGGGCCAACGTCCTGACTTTC
cdr3_aa: CASSLGSGGSGGANVLTF

j_call: TRBJ2-3
d_call: .
clone_size: .
v_call: TRBV4-1
cdr3_nt: TGCGCCAGCAGCCAAGACGGATGGGATACGCAGTATTTT
cdr3_aa: CASSQDGWDTQYF

j_call: TRBJ1-5
d_call: .
clone_size: .
v_call: TRBV24-1
cdr3_nt: TGTGCCACCAGAGGTTCCAGACTCAATCAGCCCCAGCATTTT
cdr3_aa: CATRGSRLNQPQHF

j_call: TRBJ1-5
d_call: .
clone_size: .
v_call: TRBV7-2
cdr3_nt: TGTGCCAGCAGCTCCCCCAATCAGCCCCAGCATTTT
cdr3_aa: CASSSPNQPQHF

j_call: TRBJ1-2
d_call: .
clone_size: few
v_call: TRBV29-1
cdr3_nt: TGCAGCGTTGAAGATGGGGTGGTTCGCTACACCTTC
cdr3_aa: CSVEDGVVRYTF

j_call: TRBJ2-6
d_call: .
clone_size: many
v_call: TRBV3-1
cdr3_nt: TGTGCCAGCAGCCAAGACCCCCGCTCTGGGGCCAACGTCCTGACTTTC
cdr3_aa: CASSQDPRSGANVLTF

j_call: TRBJ2-7
d_call: TRBD2
clone_size: many
v_call: TRBV5-1
cdr3_nt: TGCGCCAGCAGCTTGAGGACTAGCGGGAGTCTCAACGAGCAGTACTTC
cdr3_aa: CASSLRTSGSLNEQYF

j_call: TRBJ2-3
d_call: TRBD2
clone_size: .
v_call: TRBV7-9
cdr3_nt: TGTGCCAGCAGCCGCCAGCGGGGAAGCACAGATACGCAGTATTTT
cdr3_aa: CASSRQRGSTDTQYF

j_call: TRBJ2-1
d_call: TRBD2
clone_size: many
v_call: TRBV28
cdr3_nt: TGTGCCAGCAGCACCACTAGCGGGAGGAAAAGGGCGAAGTACAATGAGCAGTTCTTC
cdr3_aa: CASSTTSGRKRAKYNEQFF

j_call: TRBJ2-1
d_call: .
clone_size: many
v_call: TRBV12-3/TRBV12-4
cdr3_nt: TGTGCCAGCAGCGCCAAGGCAAGGGGGTTCTCCTACAATGAGCAGTTCTTC
cdr3_aa: CASSAKARGFSYNEQFF

j_call: TRBJ2-3
d_call: .
clone_size: few
v_call: TRBV6-1
cdr3_nt: TGTGCCAGCAGTGAATTGGGGGGAGATACGCAGTATTTT
cdr3_aa: CASSELGGDTQYF

j_call: TRBJ2-1
d_call: .
clone_size: once
v_call: TRBV12-3/TRBV12-4
cdr3_nt: TGTGCCACCAGTGCCTCTACAGATTACAATGAGCAGTTCTTC
cdr3_aa: CATSASTDYNEQFF

j_call: TRBJ2-4
d_call: TRBD1
clone_size: few
v_call: TRBV5-6
cdr3_nt: TGTGCCAGCAGCTCTCAGGGGGCAGCCAAAAACATTCAGTACTTC
cdr3_aa: CASSSQGAAKNIQYF

j_call: TRBJ1-1
d_call: .
clone_size: many
v_call: TRBV4-1
cdr3_nt: TGCGCCAGCAGGAGCTCCTTTTCCGGGATTGGAGGCACTGAAGCTTTCTTT
cdr3_aa: CASRSSFSGIGGTEAFF

j_call: TRBJ2-1
d_call: .
clone_size: many
v_call: TRBV27
cdr3_nt: TGTGCCAGCAGTCCCCAGGAGGGAGGATTCCATGAGCAGTTCTTC
cdr3_aa: CASSPQEGGFHEQFF

j_call: TRBJ2-7
d_call: TRBD2
clone_size: many
v_call: TRBV27
cdr3_nt: TGTGCCAGCAGTTTAGTCGGGGGACTAGCGGGGTACGAGCAGTACTTC
cdr3_aa: CASSLVGGLAGYEQYF

j_call: TRBJ1-5
d_call: TRBD1
clone_size: many
v_call: TRBV20-1
cdr3_nt: TGCAGTGCTACCACGACAGGGCCCAATCAGCCCCAGCATTTT
cdr3_aa: CSATTTGPNQPQHF

j_call: TRBJ2-7
d_call: TRBD2
clone_size: few
v_call: TRBV20-1
cdr3_nt: TGCAGTGCTAGTGCCGGGACTAGCGGGACCGGCTACGAGCAGTACTTC
cdr3_aa: CSASAGTSGTGYEQYF

j_call: TRBJ1-6
d_call: .
clone_size: .
v_call: TRBV6-5
cdr3_nt: TGTGCCAGCAGCCCCGGACTGGGTCTCCACTTT
cdr3_aa: CASSPGLGLHF

j_call: TRBJ2-1
d_call: TRBD1
clone_size: few
v_call: TRBV30
cdr3_nt: TGTGCCTGGAGCAGGGGGAAGAATGAGCAGTTCTTC
cdr3_aa: CAWSRGKNEQFF